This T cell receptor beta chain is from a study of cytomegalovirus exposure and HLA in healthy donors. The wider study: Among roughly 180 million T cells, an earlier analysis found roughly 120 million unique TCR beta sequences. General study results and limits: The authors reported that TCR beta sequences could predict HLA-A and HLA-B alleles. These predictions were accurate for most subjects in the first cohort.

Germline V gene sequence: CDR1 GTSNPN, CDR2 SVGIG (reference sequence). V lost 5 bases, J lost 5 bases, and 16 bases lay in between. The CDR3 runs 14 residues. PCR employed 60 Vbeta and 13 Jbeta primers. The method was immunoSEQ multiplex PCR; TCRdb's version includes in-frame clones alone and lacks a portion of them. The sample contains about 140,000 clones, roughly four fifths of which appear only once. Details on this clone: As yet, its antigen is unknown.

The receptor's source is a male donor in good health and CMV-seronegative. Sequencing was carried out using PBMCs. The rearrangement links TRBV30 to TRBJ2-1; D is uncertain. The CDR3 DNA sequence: TGTGCCTGGGATCGCGGCCTCAGTGACAATGAGCAGTTCTTC. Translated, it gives CAWDRGLSDNEQFF. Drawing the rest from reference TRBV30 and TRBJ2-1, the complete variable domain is SQTIHQWPATLVQPVGSPLSLECTVEGTSNPNLYWYRQAAGRGLQLLFYSVGIGQISSEVPQNLSASRPQDRQFILSSKKLLLSDSGFYLCAWDRGLSDNEQFFGPGTRLTVL.